This entry is about one T cell receptor (beta chain). This sample was included in a study of blood T cell repertoires in COVID-19. Study context: T cells, B-cell-depleted T cells, or PBMCs provided the cDNA or gDNA that served as material.

After removal of 2 bases from V and 0 bases from J, the junction contained 4 bases not matched to a gene. The CDR3 is made up of 15 amino acids. Germline V gene sequence: CDR1 LGHNA, CDR2 YSLEER. Some clones are missing from TCRdb's copy, which holds only in-frame ones; the method was immunoSEQ multiplex PCR. The table has over 85,000 clones, about 80% seen once. The TCR was taken from a woman of 80 years or more with active or convalescent COVID-19. Specimen: peripheral blood. This chain links TRBV4-3 with TRBJ2-7; 7 bases match TRBD1. CDR3 coding DNA: TGCGCCAGCAGCCAAAACCAGGGGGTCTCCTACGAGCAGTACTTC. Translating gives CASSQNQGVSYEQYF.